A single sample gave rise to the 8 T cell receptor beta chains below, sequenced in a study of spatial heterogeneity in lung cancer. The sample's time point: blood at routine non-recurrence follow-up after resection. MiXCR, run by TCRdb on the 5' RACE reads, gives a single entry per CDR3 protein. In the table there are fewer than 30,000 distinct CDR3 sequences, about 9.8% of which are singletons. The sample in question was PBMCs, obtained at follow-up. Source of these receptors: a male donor with early-stage non-small cell lung cancer.

Concerning this clonotype: A read error may explain this, as a much larger clone is one base away. The chain links TRBV2 to TRBJ1-1; D is unresolved. The CDR3 runs 14 residues. In germline, CDR1 is SNHLY, CDR2 FYNNEI. The CDR3 nucleotides are TGTGCCACCAGTGAAGGCCCTGGGAACACTGAAGCTTTCTTT. It yields the protein CATSEGPGNTEAFF.

The chain has TRBV20-1 and TRBJ1-2; no definite D call. V was shortened by 6 bases and J by 1 base, with 12 bases between the two germline ends. This CDR3 spans 13 amino acids. CDR1 is DFQATT and CDR2 is SNEGSKA in the germline V gene (reference sequence). The CDR3 sequence is CSANTRFNYGYTF. The DNA of the CDR3 is TGCAGTGCCAATACCAGATTTAACTATGGCTACACCTTC.

This clonotype is labeled as medium-sized. The chain joins TRBV28 to TRBJ1-5; 8 bases map to TRBD1. The CDR3 consists of 18 residues. Germline V gene data show CDR1 as MDHEN and CDR2 as SYDVKM. The V gene end was trimmed by 5 bases and the J gene end by 0 bases; junction bases not matched to a gene: 12. The CDR3 spells CASSPTGGAAYSNQPQHF. The CDR3 DNA is TGTGCCAGCAGTCCTACAGGGGGAGCCGCTTATAGCAATCAGCCCCAGCATTTT.

This chain uses TRBV7-2 with TRBJ2-1; the D is unclear. Trimming cost V 4 bases and J 0 bases, with 4 bases left between them. The V gene's germline CDR1 is SGHTA and CDR2 FQGNSA. The CDR3 consists of 13 residues. CDR3 nucleotides: TGTGCCAGCAGCTATAGCTCCTACAATGAGCAGTTCTTC. Amino acids: CASSYSSYNEQFF.

This clonotype has at least ten counts. The genes are TRBV7-2 and TRBJ2-3, with a weak D call TRBD2 (5 bases). There are 14 residues in the CDR3. V lost 3 bases and J 0 bases, leaving 7 bases between the germline ends. Germline CDR1 and CDR2: SGHTA and FQGNSA. The CDR3 is CASSLEDSTDTQYF. In DNA form, the CDR3 reads TGTGCCAGCAGCTTGGAGGACAGCACAGATACGCAGTATTTT.

In its sample, this clonotype was seen once. The gene calls are TRBV4-2 and TRBJ2-2; D call uncertain. This CDR3 is 16 amino acids long. CDR1 and CDR2 from the germline V gene are LGHNA and YNFKEQ. V lost 4 bases and J lost 1, with 13 bases in between. In DNA, the CDR3 is TGTGCCAGCAGCCGAGATCGTGGGGTGAACACCGGGGAGCTGTTTTTT. Its translation: CASSRDRGVNTGELFF.

In this sample, this clonotype turned up many times. CDR3 in amino acids: CASSPAVTEQYF. The CDR3 bases are TGTGCCAGCAGCCCAGCGGTTACAGAGCAGTACTTC. The J gene is TRBJ2-7, the V gene TRBV11-2; possibly TRBD2 for D (5 bases). Trimming removed 5 bases from V and 7 bases from J, with 12 bases in between. The germline V gene encodes CDR1 SGHAT and CDR2 FQNNGV. This CDR3 comprises 12 residues.

This clonotype was seen at least ten times. The J gene is TRBJ1-6, the V gene TRBV6-5; no reliable D call. The V end lost 6 bases, the J end lost 3 bases, and 21 bases lay between the germline ends. CDR3 size: 18 residues. Germline lookup yields CDR1 MNHEY and CDR2 SVGAGI. The CDR3 spells CASSRTRMRADYNSPLHF. CDR3 in DNA: TGTGCCAGCAGCCGCACCAGGATGAGGGCGGACTATAATTCACCCCTCCACTTT.